The 19 T cell receptor beta chains reported below all come from one sample, sequenced in a study of control samples from healthy donors and cancer patients. TCRdb's table, derived via immunoSEQ multiplex PCR, lists solely in-frame clones and lacks some. The sample includes some 39,000 clones, 83% seen only once; the top ten take 20% to 25%. The sample was PBMCs. The receptors originated from a woman aged 55-69 years with lung cancer.

A single count supports this clone. The chain uses TRBV7-3 and TRBJ2-3; 9 nucleotides match TRBD1. This CDR3 contains 15 residues. V lost 3 bases to trimming and J lost 3 bases; unmatched junction nucleotides: 4. Germline V gene data show CDR1 as SGHTA and CDR2 as FQGTGA. DNA for the CDR3: TGTGCCAGCAGCTTGACAGGGGGGAGGACAGATACGCAGTATTTT. Protein product: CASSLTGGRTDTQYF.

This clone was seen only once. The chain couples TRBV5-6 to TRBJ2-1; 10 bases line up with TRBD1. V trimming: 4 bases; J trimming: 6 bases; junction bases outside the gene matches: 7. Germline CDR1 reads SGHDT; CDR2 reads YYEEEE. CDR3 length equals 15 residues. The chain's CDR3 is CASSPLGTGANEQFF. DNA of the CDR3: TGTGCCAGCAGCCCTCTCGGGACAGGGGCCAATGAGCAGTTCTTC.

The chain links TRBV19 to TRBJ2-6; weak D call: TRBD2 (6 bases). The V gene's germline CDR1 is LNHDA and CDR2 SQIVND (reference sequence). V shed 5 bases and J shed 0 bases, with 11 bases lying between them. The CDR3 totals 16 residues. The DNA for the CDR3 is TGTGCCAGTAGTGGAGGGGTGACCTCTGGGGCCAACGTCCTGACTTTC. Translated: CASSGGVTSGANVLTF.

J is TRBJ2-6 and V is TRBV7-3; unclear D gene. The V end lost 4 bases, the J end lost 1 base, and 8 bases lay between the germline ends. Germline loops: CDR1 SGHTA, CDR2 FQGTGA. CDR3 size: 15 residues. The CDR3 sequence is CASSSGVSGANVLTF. CDR3 DNA: TGTGCCAGCAGCTCCGGAGTATCTGGGGCCAACGTCCTGACTTTC.

The chain joins TRBV5-1 to TRBJ2-1, with D possibly being TRBD2 (5 bases). There are 14 residues in the CDR3. Germline CDR1 and CDR2: SGHRS and YFSETQ. V shed 6 bases and J shed 0 bases, with 10 bases lying between them. The CDR3 sequence is CASKQLVSYNEQFF. Here the CDR3 DNA reads TGCGCCAGCAAGCAACTAGTCTCCTACAATGAGCAGTTCTTC.

The J gene is TRBJ1-1, the V gene TRBV30; the match to TRBD1 covers 7 bases. The ends lost 3 bases at V and 1 base at J; junction bases unmatched: 2. The CDR3 extends over 13 amino acids. Germline V gene lookup returns CDR1 GTSNPN and CDR2 SVGIG (reference sequence). The CDR3 loop reads CAWSRTGNTEAFF. CDR3 nucleotide sequence: TGTGCCTGGAGCCGGACAGGGAACACTGAAGCTTTCTTT.

J is TRBJ1-5 and V is TRBV28, with a tentative D call TRBD1 (5 bases). CDR1 and CDR2 (germline): MDHEN, SYDVKM. The CDR3 contains 14 residues. V was trimmed by 11 bases and J by 2 bases, leaving 16 bases between them. The CDR3 here is CAGSRGWGNQPQHF. CDR3 DNA sequence: TGTGCCGGAAGTAGGGGATGGGGCAATCAGCCCCAGCATTTT. The full variable domain, rest sourced from reference TRBV28 and TRBJ1-5, is DVKVTQSSRYLVKRTGEKVFLECVQDMDHENMFWYRQDPGLGLRLIYFSYDVKMKEKGDIPEGYSVSREKKERFSLILESASTNQTSMYLCAGSRGWGNQPQHFGDGTRLSIL.

The gene calls are TRBV2 and TRBJ1-4, with 7 bases that match TRBD1. The CDR3 extends over 13 amino acids. V lost 8 bases to trimming and J lost 3 bases; unmatched junction nucleotides: 3. The V gene's germline CDR1 is SNHLY and CDR2 FYNNEI. This CDR3 reads CASADRPNEKLFF. DNA for the CDR3: TGTGCCAGCGCGGACAGGCCTAATGAAAAACTGTTTTTT.

CDR3 in DNA: TGTGCCAGCAGTTCTGACGGATTCATGAACACTGAAGCTTTCTTT. Its translation: CASSSDGFMNTEAFF. V gene TRBV27 combines with J gene TRBJ1-1, with no clear D. The CDR3 runs to 15 residues. V lost 4 bases and J lost 0, with 12 bases in between. Germline V CDR1 and CDR2: MNHEY, SMNVEV (reference sequence).

About this clone: The identical CDR3 is also encoded by other nucleotide sequences in the sample. The chain recombines TRBV12-5 with TRBJ1-2; no clear D. V lost 5 bases and J lost 0, with 4 bases in between. The CDR3 extends over 12 amino acids. Germline loops: CDR1 LGHNT, CDR2 FRNRAP. CDR3 DNA: TGTGCTAGTGGTCAGTCTAACTATGGCTACACCTTC. It specifies CASGQSNYGYTF.

There are a few counts of this clone. Here the CDR3 reads CASSVRWDHSYEQYF. CDR3 sequence (DNA): TGTGCCAGCAGCGTAAGGTGGGACCACTCCTACGAGCAGTACTTC. The rearrangement uses TRBV9 and TRBJ2-7; D possibly matches TRBD1 or TRBD2 (5 bases each). Between the trimmed V and J ends, which lost 1 base and 0 bases, there was a span of 11 bases. This CDR3 comprises 15 residues. Germline V CDR1 and CDR2: SGDLS, YYNGEE.

The J gene is TRBJ2-7, the V gene TRBV18; 8 positions match TRBD2. Germline values: CDR1 KGHSH, CDR2 LQKENI. The CDR3 contains 15 residues. J lost 6 bases, V lost 3 bases, and 10 bases had no gene match. In DNA form, the CDR3 reads TGTGCCAGCTCACCGGGACTAGGGGGGAATCTCGAGCAGTACTTC. It yields the protein CASSPGLGGNLEQYF.

The CDR3 nucleotides are TGTGCCAGCAGCCCCTCGACAGTGAACTACGAGCAGTACTTC. Amino acids: CASSPSTVNYEQYF. The genes are TRBV13 and TRBJ2-7; weak D call: TRBD1 (5 bases). CDR3 length: 14 residues. V lost 5 bases and J 3 bases, leaving 14 bases between the germline ends. The germline gives CDR1 PRHDT, CDR2 FYEKMQ (reference sequence).

The table lists this clone with a count of one. The chain joins TRBV3-1 (or the pseudogene TRBV3-2) to TRBJ1-4; D remains ambiguous. CDR3 length equals 14 residues. Germline V CDR1 and CDR2: LGHDT, YNNKEL (reference sequence). V was pared by 2 bases and J by 5 bases, with 9 bases between. CDR3 bases: TGTGCCAGCAGCCAATCCAGAACGAATGAAAAACTGTTTTTT. Protein sequence: CASSQSRTNEKLFF.

The V and J genes are TRBV11-2 and TRBJ2-1, with D possibly matching TRBD1 (6 bases). V was cut by 1 base and J by 6 bases, with 7 bases left in between. The CDR3 length is 13 residues. Germline CDR1 and CDR2: SGHAT and FQNNGV. CDR3 bases: TGTGCCAGCAGCTTAGGACAGGTCAATGAGCAGTTCTTC. This translates into CASSLGQVNEQFF.

This clone occurred a few times. At one end, the junction sequence differs from germline, possibly due to a read error. The chain uses TRBV5-6 and TRBJ1-1; D not certain. The CDR3 spans 12 residues. The germline V gene has CDR1 SGHDT and CDR2 YYEEEE. In DNA, the CDR3 is TGTGCCAGCAGCACCCTTTTGGTTCAATCCCTGTTT. Encoded protein: CASSTLLVQSLF.

About this clone: Other DNA sequences within the sample encode an identical CDR3. The genes are TRBV18 and TRBJ2-7, with no clear D. Germline CDR1 and CDR2: KGHSH and LQKENI. Deletions cut 0 bases from V and 2 bases from J, with 8 bases between. The CDR3 extends over 14 amino acids. CDR3 in DNA: TGTGCCAGCTCACCACCGGGTCCCACCTACGAGCAGTACTTC. This encodes CASSPPGPTYEQYF.

The V call is TRBV5-5, the J call TRBJ2-2, with D possibly matching TRBD2 (7 bases). Trimming took off 7 bases at V and 2 bases at J, with 15 bases between the two ends. The length of the CDR3 is 15 residues. Germline V gene data show CDR1 as SGHKS and CDR2 as YYEKEE (reference sequence). The CDR3, as DNA: TGTGCCAGCCGAAGGGGGGGTACTAACACCGGGGAGCTGTTTTTT. Protein: CASRRGGTNTGELFF.

This clone was counted once. This sequence joins TRBV3-1 (or the pseudogene TRBV3-2) and TRBJ1-5; a possible D gene is TRBD1 (6 bases). The CDR3 is 14 residues long. Germline V gene data show CDR1 as LGHDT and CDR2 as YNNKEL (reference sequence). V was pared by 1 base and J by 4 bases, with 8 bases between. The CDR3 DNA reads as TGTGCCAGCAGCCAAGGGACAGCAAATCAGCCCCAGCATTTT. Residues: CASSQGTANQPQHF.